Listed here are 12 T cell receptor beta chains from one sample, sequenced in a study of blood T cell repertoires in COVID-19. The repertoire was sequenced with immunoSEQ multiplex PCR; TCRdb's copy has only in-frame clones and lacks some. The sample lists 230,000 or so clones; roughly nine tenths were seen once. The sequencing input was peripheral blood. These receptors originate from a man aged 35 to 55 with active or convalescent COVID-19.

CDR3 protein: CSVESRRAEMETQYF. For the CDR3, the DNA is TGCAGCGTTGAGAGCAGGCGGGCAGAGATGGAGACCCAGTACTTC. V gene TRBV29-1 combines with J gene TRBJ2-5, with a tentative D call TRBD2 (5 bases). Germline V gives CDR1 SQVTM, CDR2 ANQGSEA. V lost 3 bases to trimming and J lost 5 bases, with 19 bases between them. This CDR3 region has 15 residues.

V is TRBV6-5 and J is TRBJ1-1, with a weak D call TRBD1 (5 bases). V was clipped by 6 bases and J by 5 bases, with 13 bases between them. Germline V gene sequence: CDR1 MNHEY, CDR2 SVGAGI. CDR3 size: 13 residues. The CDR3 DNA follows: TGTGCCAGCAGGGACGGGGGAGGAACTGAAGCTTTCTTT. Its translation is CASRDGGGTEAFF.

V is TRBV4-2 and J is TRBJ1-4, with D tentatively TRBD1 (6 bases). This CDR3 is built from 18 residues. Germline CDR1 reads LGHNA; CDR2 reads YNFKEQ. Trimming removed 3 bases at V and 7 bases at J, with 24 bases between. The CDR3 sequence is CASSHQQGSDGIGEKLFF. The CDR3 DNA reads TGTGCCAGCAGCCACCAACAGGGATCAGATGGTATAGGTGAAAAACTGTTTTTT.

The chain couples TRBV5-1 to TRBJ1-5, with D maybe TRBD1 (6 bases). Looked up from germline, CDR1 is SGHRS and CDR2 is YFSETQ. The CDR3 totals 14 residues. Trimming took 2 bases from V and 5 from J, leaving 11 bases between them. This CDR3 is CASSLGQSHQPQHF. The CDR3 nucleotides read TGCGCCAGCAGCTTAGGACAGTCACATCAGCCCCAGCATTTT.

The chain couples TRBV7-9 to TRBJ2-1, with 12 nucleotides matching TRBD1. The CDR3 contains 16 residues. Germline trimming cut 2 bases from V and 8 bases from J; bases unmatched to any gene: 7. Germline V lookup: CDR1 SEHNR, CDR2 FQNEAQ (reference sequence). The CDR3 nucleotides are TGTGCCAGCAGCTTATTTCGGGGACAGGGGGCACATGAGCAGTTCTTC. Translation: CASSLFRGQGAHEQFF.

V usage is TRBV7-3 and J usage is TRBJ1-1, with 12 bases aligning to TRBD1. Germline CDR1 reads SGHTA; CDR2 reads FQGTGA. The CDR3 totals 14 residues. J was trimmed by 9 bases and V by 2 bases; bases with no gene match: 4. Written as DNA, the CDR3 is TGTGCCAGCAGCTTAGGGGGACAGGGGGCGAAAGCTTTCTTT. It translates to CASSLGGQGAKAFF.

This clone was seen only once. CDR3 residues: CAISGPGTGYTF. CDR3 sequence (DNA): TGTGCCATCAGTGGACCGGGTACGGGCTACACCTTC. The rearrangement uses TRBV10-3 and TRBJ1-2; no definite D call. There are 12 residues in the CDR3. The V end lost 4 bases, the J end lost 8 bases, and 11 bases lay between the germline ends. Germline lookup yields CDR1 ENHRY and CDR2 SYGVKD.

The CDR3 reads CASSAHGGNTGELFF. The CDR3 nucleotides read TGTGCCAGCAGCGCCCACGGGGGGAACACCGGGGAGCTGTTTTTT. This rearrangement joins TRBV9 to TRBJ2-2, with a weak D call TRBD2 (6 bases). The germline V gene encodes CDR1 SGDLS and CDR2 YYNGEE. The CDR3 covers 15 residues. Trimming took 3 bases from V and 1 from J, leaving 10 bases between them.

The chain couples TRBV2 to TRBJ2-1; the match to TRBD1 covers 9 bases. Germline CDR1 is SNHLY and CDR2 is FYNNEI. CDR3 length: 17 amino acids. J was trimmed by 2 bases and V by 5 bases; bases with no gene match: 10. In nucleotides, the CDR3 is TGTGCCAGCAGTTCCCCCACAGGGGGCGGGCCCTACAATGAGCAGTTCTTC. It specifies CASSSPTGGGPYNEQFF.

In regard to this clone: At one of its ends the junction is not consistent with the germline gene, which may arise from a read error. This chain's CDR3 is CASSLFRTGSPIIVF. CDR3 sequence (DNA): TGTGCCAGCAGTTTATTCCGCACAGGGAGCCCAATAATCGTCTTT. The V and J genes are TRBV28 and TRBJ1-3; tentatively, D is TRBD1 (6 bases). The CDR3 spans 15 residues. Germline values: CDR1 MDHEN, CDR2 SYDVKM.

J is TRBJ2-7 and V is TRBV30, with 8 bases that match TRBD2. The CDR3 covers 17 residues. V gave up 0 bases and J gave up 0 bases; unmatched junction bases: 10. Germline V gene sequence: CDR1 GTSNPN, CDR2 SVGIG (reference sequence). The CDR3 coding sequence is TGTGCCTGGAGTGTAAGAATGAGAGCGGGAGCCTCCTACGAGCAGTACTTC. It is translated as CAWSVRMRAGASYEQYF.

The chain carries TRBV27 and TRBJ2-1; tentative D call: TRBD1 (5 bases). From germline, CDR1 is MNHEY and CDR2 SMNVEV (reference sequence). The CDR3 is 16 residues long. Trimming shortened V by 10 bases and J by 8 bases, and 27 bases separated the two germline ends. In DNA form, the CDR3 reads TGTGCCACCACATTCCCTCGTCCAGGGCTAGTCTATGAGCAGTTCTTC. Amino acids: CATTFPRPGLVYEQFF.